This TCR beta chain was sequenced during a study of blood T cell repertoires in COVID-19. Background on the study: Sites across the United States, Italy and Spain contributed samples from acute and convalescent COVID-19. Sources were T cells, B-cell-depleted T cells, or PBMCs; the material itself was cDNA or gDNA.

In the authors' workflow: Using reference gene primer amplification, nucleated cell counts were estimated. Clones were read by immunoSEQ multiplex PCR, and TCRdb kept only the in-frame ones, dropping some. V and J calls and clone size are as listed in that table; D and trimming were resolved from the DNA. The table lists 300,000 to 400,000 clones, over 75% of them singletons. This clone occurred a few times. The CDR3 length is 14 residues. V trimming: 7 bases; J trimming: 5 bases; junction bases outside the gene matches: 10. CDR1 and CDR2 from the germline V gene are LNHDA and SQIVND (reference sequence).

V and J are TRBV19 and TRBJ1-2; 7 nucleotides align to TRBD1. The clonotype comes from a woman aged 45-65 years who had recovered from COVID-19. Material: peripheral blood. The CDR3 DNA reads as TGTGCCAGTAACTCGGCAGGGGGAGAATATGGCTACACCTTC. Translating it yields CASNSAGGEYGYTF.